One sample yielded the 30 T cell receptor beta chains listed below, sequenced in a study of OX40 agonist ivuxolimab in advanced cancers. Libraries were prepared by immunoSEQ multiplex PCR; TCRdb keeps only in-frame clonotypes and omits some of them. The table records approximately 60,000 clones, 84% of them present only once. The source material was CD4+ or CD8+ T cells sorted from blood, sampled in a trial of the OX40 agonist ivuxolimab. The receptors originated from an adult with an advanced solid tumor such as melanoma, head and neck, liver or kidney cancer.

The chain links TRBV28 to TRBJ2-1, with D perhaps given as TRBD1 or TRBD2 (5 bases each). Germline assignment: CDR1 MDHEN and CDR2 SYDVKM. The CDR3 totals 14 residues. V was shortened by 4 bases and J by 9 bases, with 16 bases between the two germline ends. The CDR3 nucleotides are TGTGCCAGCAGTTCTGGGGGAAGTCAGCGTGAGCAGTTCTTC. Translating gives CASSSGGSQREQFF.

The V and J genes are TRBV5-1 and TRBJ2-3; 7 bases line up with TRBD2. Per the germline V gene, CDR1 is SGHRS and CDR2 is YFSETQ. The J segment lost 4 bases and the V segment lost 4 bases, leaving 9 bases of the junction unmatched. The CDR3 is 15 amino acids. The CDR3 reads CASSPGTIHPDTQYF. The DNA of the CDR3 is TGCGCCAGCAGCCCCGGGACTATCCACCCAGATACGCAGTATTTT.

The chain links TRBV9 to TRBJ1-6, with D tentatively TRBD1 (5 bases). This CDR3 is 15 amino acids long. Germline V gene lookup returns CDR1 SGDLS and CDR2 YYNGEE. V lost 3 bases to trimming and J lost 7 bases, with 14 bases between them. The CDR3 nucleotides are TGTGCCAGCAGCGCTACTCGACAGACCAATTCACCCCTCCACTTT. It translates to CASSATRQTNSPLHF.

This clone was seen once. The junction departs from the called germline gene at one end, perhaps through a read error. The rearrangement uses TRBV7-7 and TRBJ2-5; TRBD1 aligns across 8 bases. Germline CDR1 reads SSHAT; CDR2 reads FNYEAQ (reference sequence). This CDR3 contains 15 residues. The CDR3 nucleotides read TGTGCTAGCAGCTTCAGGCAGGGGGCTGGAGAGACCCAGTACTTC. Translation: CASSFRQGAGETQYF.

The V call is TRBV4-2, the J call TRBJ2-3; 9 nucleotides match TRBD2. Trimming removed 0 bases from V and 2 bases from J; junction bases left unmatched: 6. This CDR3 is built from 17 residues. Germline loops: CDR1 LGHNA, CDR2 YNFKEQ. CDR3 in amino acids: CASSQEGSGGVTDTQYF. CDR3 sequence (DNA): TGTGCCAGCAGCCAAGAAGGTAGCGGGGGTGTCACAGATACGCAGTATTTT.

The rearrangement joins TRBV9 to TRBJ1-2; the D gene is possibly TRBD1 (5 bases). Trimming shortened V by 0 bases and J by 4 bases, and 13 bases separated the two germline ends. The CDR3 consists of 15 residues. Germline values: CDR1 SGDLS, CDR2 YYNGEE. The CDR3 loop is CASSVDAGRGYGYTF. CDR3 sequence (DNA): TGTGCCAGCAGCGTAGATGCAGGGAGGGGCTATGGCTACACCTTC. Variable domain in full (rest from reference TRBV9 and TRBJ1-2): DSGVTQTPKHLITATGQRVTLRCSPRSGDLSVYWYQQSLDQGLQFLIQYYNGEERAKGNILERFSAQQFPDLHSELNLSSLELGDSALYFCASSVDAGRGYGYTFGSGTRLTVV.

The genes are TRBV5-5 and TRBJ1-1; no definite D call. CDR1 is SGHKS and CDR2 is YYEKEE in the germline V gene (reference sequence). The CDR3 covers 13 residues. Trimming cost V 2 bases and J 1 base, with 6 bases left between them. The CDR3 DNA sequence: TGTGCCAGCAGCTTATTAGGGAACACTGAAGCTTTCTTT. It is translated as CASSLLGNTEAFF.

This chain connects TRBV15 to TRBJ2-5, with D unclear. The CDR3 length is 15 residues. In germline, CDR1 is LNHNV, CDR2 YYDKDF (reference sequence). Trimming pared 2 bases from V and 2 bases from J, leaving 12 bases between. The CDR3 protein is CATSRSTDVQETQYF. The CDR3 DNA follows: TGTGCCACCAGCAGATCTACGGACGTACAAGAGACCCAGTACTTC.

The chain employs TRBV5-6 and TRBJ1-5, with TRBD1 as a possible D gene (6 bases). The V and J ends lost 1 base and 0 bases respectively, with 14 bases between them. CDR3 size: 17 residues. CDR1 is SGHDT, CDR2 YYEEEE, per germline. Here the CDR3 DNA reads TGTGCCAGCAGCTTGATCGGCAGGGGATCTAGCAATCAGCCCCAGCATTTT. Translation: CASSLIGRGSSNQPQHF.

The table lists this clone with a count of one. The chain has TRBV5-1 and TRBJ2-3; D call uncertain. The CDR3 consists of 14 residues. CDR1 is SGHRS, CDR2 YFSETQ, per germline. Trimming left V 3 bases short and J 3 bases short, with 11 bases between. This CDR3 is CASSSPSSTDTQYF. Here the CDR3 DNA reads TGCGCCAGCAGCTCCCCCTCAAGTACAGATACGCAGTATTTT.

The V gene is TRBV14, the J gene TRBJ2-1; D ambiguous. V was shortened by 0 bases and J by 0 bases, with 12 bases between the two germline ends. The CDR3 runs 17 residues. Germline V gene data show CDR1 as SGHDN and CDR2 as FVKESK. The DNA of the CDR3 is TGTGCCAGCAGCCAAGATGAATACGGAAACTCCTACAATGAGCAGTTCTTC. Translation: CASSQDEYGNSYNEQFF.

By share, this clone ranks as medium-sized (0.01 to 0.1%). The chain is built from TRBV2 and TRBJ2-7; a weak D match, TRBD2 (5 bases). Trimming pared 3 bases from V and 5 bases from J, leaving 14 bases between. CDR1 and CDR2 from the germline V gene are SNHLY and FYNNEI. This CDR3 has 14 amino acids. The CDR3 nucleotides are TGTGCCAGCAGTGACACGCTAGCAGTCCACGAGCAGTACTTC. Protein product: CASSDTLAVHEQYF.

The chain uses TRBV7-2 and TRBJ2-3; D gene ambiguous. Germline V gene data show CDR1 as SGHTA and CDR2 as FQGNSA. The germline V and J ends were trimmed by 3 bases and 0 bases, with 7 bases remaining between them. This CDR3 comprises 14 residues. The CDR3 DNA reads TGTGCCAGCAGCTTTTATGCTAGCACAGATACGCAGTATTTT. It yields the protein CASSFYASTDTQYF. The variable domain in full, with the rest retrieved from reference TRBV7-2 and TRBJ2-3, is GAGVSQSPSNKVTEKGKDVELRCDPISGHTALYWYRQSLGQGLEFLIYFQGNSAPDKSGLPSDRFSAERTGGSVSTLTIQRTQQEDSAVYLCASSFYASTDTQYFGPGTRLTVL.

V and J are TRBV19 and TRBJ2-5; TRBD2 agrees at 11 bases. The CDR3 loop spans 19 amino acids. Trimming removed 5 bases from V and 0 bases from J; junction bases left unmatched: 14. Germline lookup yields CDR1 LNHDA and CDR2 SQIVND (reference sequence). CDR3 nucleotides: TGTGCCAGTAGTCTACATAGCGGGAGGGCCCAAGGACACCAAGAGACCCAGTACTTC. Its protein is CASSLHSGRAQGHQETQYF.

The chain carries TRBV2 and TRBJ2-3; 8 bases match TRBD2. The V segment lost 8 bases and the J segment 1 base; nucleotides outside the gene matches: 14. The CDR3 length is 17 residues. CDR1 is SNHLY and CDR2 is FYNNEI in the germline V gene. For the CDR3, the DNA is TGTGCCAGCGGCTTGCGGGGGGCCCTCACGGGCACAGATACGCAGTATTTT. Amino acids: CASGLRGALTGTDTQYF.

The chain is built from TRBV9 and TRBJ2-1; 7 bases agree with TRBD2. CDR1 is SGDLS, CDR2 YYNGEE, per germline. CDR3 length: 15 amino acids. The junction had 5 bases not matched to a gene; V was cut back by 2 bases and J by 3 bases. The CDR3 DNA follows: TGTGCCAGCAGCGTCCGGGAGGCATACTACAATGAGCAGTTCTTC. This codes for CASSVREAYYNEQFF.

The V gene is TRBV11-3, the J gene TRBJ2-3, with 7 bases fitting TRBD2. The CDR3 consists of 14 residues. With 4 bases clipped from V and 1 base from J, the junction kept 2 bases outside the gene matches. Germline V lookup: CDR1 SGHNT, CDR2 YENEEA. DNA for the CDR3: TGTGCCAGCAGCTCTGGGAGGGGCACAGATACGCAGTATTTT. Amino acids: CASSSGRGTDTQYF.

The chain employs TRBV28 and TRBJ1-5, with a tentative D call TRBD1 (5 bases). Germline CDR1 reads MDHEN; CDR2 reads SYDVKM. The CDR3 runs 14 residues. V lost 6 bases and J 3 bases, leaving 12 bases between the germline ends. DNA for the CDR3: TGTGCCAGCAGACCGGGACGGAACAATCAGCCCCAGCATTTT. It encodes CASRPGRNNQPQHF.

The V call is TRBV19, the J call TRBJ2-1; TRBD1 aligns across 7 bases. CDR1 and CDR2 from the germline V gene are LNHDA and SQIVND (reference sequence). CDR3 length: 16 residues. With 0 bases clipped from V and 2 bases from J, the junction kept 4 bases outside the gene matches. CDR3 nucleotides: TGTGCCAGTAGTATAGATCTGAGGGGGCCCTACAATGAGCAGTTCTTC. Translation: CASSIDLRGPYNEQFF. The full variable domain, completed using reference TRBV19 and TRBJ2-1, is DGGITQSPKYLFRKEGQNVTLSCEQNLNHDAMYWYRQDPGQGLRLIYYSQIVNDFQKGDIAEGYSVSREKKESFPLTVTSAQKNPTAFYLCASSIDLRGPYNEQFFGPGTRLTVL.

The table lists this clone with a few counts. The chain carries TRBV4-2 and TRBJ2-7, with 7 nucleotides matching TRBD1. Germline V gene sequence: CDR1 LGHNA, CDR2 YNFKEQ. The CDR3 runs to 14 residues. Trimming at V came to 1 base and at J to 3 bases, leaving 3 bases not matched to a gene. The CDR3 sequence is CASSQGTGDYEQYF. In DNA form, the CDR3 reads TGTGCCAGCAGCCAAGGGACAGGAGACTACGAGCAGTACTTC.

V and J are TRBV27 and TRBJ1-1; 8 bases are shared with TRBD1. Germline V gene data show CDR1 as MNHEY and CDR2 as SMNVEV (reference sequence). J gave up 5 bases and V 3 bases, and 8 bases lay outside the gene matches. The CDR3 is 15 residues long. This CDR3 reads CASSFLQTGETEAFF. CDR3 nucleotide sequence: TGTGCCAGCAGTTTCCTTCAGACAGGGGAGACTGAAGCTTTCTTT.

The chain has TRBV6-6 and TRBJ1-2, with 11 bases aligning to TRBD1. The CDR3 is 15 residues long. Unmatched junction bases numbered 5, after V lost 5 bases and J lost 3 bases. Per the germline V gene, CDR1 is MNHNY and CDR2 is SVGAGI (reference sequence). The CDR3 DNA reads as TGTGCCAGCAGTCAGGACAGGGGGCTTTACTATGGCTACACCTTC. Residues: CASSQDRGLYYGYTF.

The CDR3 DNA reads as TGTGCCAGCAGAACCCGGGACACTGATTTTTATGGCTACACCTTC. This encodes CASRTRDTDFYGYTF. This chain links TRBV6-5 with TRBJ1-2; weak D call: TRBD1 (6 bases). CDR3 length: 15 residues. V was shortened by 6 bases and J by 5 bases, with 19 bases between the two germline ends. Germline lookup yields CDR1 MNHEY and CDR2 SVGAGI.

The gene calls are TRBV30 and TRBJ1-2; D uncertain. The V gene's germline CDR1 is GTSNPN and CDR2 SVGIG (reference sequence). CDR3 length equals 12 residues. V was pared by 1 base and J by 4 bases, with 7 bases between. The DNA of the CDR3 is TGTGCCTGGAGTGAACAAGGCTATGGCTACACCTTC. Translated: CAWSEQGYGYTF.

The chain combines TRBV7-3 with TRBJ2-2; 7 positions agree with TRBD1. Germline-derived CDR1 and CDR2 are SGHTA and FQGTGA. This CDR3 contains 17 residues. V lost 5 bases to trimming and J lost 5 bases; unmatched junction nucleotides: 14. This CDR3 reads CASSPGVGTVKTGELFF. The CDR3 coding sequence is TGTGCCAGCAGCCCCGGAGTAGGGACAGTGAAGACCGGGGAGCTGTTTTTT. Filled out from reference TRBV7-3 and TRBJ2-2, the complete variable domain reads GAGVSQTPSNKVTEKGKYVELRCDPISGHTALYWYRQSLGQGPEFLIYFQGTGAADDSGLPNDRFFAVRPEGSVSTLKIQRTERGDSAVYLCASSPGVGTVKTGELFFGEGSRLTVL.

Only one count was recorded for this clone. For the CDR3, the DNA is TGCGCCAGCAGCCAAGAGGCTAGCGGGGGGTTGTTCCGAGAGACCCAGTACTTC. Protein sequence: CASSQEASGGLFRETQYF. The V call is TRBV4-3, the J call TRBJ2-5, with 11 positions matching TRBD2. J lost 4 bases, V lost 0 bases, and 10 bases had no gene match. This CDR3 has 18 residues. The germline V gene encodes CDR1 LGHNA and CDR2 YSLEER.

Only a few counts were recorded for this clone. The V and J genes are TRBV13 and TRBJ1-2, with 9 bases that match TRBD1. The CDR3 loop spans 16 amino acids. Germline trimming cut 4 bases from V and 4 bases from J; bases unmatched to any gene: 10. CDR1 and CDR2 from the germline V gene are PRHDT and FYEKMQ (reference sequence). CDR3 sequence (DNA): TGTGCCAGCAGCTCCGCGCTCGACAGGGGGATCTATGGCTACACCTTC. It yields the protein CASSSALDRGIYGYTF.

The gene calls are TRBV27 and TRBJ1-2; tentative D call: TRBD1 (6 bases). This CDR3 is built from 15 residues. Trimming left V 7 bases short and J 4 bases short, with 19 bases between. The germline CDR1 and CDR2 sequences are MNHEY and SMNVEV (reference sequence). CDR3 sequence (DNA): TGTGCCAGCACCTTTACAGGGACTCGCCTCTATGGCTACACCTTC. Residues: CASTFTGTRLYGYTF.

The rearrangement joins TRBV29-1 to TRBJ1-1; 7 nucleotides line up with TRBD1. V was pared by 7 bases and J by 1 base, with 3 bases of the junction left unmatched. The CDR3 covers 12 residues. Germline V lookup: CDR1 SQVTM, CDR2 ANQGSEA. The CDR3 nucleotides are TGCAGCGCCGACAGGGCGAACACTGAAGCTTTCTTT. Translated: CSADRANTEAFF. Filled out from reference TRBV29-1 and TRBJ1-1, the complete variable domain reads SAVISQKPSRDICQRGTSLTIQCQVDSQVTMMFWYRQQPGQSLTLIATANQGSEATYESGFVIDKFPISRPNLTFSTLTVSNMSPEDSSIYLCSADRANTEAFFGQGTRLTVV.

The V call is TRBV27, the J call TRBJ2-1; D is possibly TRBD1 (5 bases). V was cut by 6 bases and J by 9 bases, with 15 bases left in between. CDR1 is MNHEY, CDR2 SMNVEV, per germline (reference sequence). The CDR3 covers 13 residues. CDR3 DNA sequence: TGTGCCAGCAGCTTGACAGCCCTTAGTGAGCAGTTCTTC. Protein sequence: CASSLTALSEQFF.